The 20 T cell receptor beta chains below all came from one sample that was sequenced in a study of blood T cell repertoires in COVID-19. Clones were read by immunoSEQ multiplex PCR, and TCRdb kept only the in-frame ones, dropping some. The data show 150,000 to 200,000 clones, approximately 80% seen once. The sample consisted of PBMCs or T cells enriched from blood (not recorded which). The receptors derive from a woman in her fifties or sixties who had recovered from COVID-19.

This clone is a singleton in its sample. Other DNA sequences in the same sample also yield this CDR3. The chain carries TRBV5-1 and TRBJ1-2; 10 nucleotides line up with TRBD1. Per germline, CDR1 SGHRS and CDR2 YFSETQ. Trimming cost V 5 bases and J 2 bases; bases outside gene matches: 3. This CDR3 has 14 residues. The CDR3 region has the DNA TGCGCCAGCAGTCCGGGACAGGGGAACTATGGCTACACCTTC. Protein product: CASSPGQGNYGYTF.

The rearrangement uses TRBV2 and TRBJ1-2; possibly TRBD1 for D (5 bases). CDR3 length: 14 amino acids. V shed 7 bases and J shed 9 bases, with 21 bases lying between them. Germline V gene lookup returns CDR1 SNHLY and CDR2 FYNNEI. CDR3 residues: CASKIEETAVSYTF. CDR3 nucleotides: TGTGCCAGCAAAATAGAAGAGACAGCTGTGAGCTACACCTTC.

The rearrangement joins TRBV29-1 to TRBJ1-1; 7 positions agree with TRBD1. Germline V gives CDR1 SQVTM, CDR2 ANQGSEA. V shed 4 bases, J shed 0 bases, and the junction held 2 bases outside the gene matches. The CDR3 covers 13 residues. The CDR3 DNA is TGCAGCGTTGGGGGACAGATGAACACTGAAGCTTTCTTT. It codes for CSVGGQMNTEAFF.

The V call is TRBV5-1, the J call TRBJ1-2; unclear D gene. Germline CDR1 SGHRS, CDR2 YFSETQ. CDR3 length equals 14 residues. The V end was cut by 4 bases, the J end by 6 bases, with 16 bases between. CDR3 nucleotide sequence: TGCGCCAGCAGCCCCGGGAATACCGAGCATGGCTACACCTTC. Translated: CASSPGNTEHGYTF.

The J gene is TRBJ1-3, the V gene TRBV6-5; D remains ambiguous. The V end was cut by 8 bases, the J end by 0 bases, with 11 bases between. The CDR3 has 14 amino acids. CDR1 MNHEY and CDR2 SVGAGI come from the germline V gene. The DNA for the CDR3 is TGTGCCAGCGCCGAATTGAGCTCTGGAAACACCATATATTTT. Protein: CASAELSSGNTIYF.

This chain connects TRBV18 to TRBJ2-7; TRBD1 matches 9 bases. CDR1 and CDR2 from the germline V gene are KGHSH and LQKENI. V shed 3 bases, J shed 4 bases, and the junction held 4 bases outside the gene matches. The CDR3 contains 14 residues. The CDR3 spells CASSPGTGKYEQYF. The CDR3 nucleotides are TGTGCCAGCTCACCCGGGACAGGGAAGTACGAGCAGTACTTC.

The CDR3 region has the DNA TGTGCCAGCAGTGAGATTAGGACAGGGGGGAATGGCTACACCTTC. Encoded protein: CASSEIRTGGNGYTF. The chain joins TRBV6-1 to TRBJ1-2; 10 bases align to TRBD1. Per germline, CDR1 MNHNS and CDR2 SASEGT. V lost 3 bases and J lost 6; bases outside the gene matches: 7. This CDR3 is 15 amino acids long.

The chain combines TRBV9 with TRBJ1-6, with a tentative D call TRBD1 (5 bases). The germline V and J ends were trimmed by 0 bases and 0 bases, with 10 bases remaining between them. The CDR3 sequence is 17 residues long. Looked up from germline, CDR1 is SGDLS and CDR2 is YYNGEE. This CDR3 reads CASSVDGGPSYNSPLHF. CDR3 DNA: TGTGCCAGCAGCGTAGACGGGGGACCCTCCTATAATTCACCCCTCCACTTT.

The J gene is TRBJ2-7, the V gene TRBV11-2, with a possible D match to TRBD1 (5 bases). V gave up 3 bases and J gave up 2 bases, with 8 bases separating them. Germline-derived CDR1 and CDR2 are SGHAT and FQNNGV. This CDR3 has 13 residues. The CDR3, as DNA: TGTGCCAGCAGCTTCGACAGAACCTACGAGCAGTACTTC. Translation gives CASSFDRTYEQYF.

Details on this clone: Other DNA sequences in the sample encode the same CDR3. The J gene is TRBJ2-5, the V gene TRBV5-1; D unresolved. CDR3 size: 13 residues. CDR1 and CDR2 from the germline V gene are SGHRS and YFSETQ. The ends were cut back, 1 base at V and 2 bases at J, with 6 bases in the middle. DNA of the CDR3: TGCGCCAGCAGCTTGACAGTTCAAGAGACCCAGTACTTC. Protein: CASSLTVQETQYF.

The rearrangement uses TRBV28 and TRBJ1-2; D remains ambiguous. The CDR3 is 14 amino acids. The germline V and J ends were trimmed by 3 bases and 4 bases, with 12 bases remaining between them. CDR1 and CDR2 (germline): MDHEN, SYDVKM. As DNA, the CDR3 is TGTGCCAGCAGTTTTATGCGGGCAGGCTATGGCTACACCTTC. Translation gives CASSFMRAGYGYTF.

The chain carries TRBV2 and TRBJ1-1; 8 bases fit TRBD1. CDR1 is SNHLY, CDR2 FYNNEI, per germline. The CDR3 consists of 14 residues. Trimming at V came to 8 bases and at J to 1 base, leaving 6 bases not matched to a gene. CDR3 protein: CASRDRTGNTEAFF. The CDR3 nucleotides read TGTGCCAGCCGGGACAGGACGGGGAACACTGAAGCTTTCTTT.

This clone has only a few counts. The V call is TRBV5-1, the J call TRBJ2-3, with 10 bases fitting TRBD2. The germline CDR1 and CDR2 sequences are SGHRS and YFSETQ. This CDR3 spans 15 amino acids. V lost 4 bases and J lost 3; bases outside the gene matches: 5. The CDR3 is CASSPLAGETDTQYF. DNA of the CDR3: TGCGCCAGCAGCCCCCTAGCGGGAGAGACAGATACGCAGTATTTT.

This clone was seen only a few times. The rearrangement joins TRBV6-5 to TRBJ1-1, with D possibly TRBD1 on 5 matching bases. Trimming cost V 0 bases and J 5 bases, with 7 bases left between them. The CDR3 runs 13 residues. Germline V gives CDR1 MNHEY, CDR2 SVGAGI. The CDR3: CASSYSRTTEAFF. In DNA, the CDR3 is TGTGCCAGCAGTTACTCGAGGACAACTGAAGCTTTCTTT.

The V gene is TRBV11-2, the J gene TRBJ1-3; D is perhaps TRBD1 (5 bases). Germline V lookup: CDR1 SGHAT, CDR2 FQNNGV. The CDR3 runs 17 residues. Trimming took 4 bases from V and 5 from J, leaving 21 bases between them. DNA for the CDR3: TGTGCCAGCAGCTCCGAAAAGACAGAGCCCCTTAGAAACACCATATATTTT. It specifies CASSSEKTEPLRNTIYF. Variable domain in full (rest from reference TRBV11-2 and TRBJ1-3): EAGVAQSPRYKIIEKRQSVAFWCNPISGHATLYWYQQILGQGPKLLIQFQNNGVVDDSQLPKDRFSAERLKGVDSTLKIQPAKLEDSAVYLCASSSEKTEPLRNTIYFGEGSWLTVV.

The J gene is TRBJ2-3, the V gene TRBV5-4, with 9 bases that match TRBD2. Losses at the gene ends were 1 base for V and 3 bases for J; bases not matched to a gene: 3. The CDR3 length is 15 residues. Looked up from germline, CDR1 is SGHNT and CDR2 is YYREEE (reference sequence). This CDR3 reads CASSLFGLATDTQYF. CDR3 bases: TGTGCCAGCAGCTTGTTCGGACTAGCGACAGATACGCAGTATTTT.

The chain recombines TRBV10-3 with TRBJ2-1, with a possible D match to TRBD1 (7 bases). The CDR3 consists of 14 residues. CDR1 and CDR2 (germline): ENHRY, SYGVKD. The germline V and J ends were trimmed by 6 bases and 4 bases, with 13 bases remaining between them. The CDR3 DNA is TGTGCCATCAGGCCCCAGGGGGGTTACAATGAGCAGTTCTTC. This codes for CAIRPQGGYNEQFF.

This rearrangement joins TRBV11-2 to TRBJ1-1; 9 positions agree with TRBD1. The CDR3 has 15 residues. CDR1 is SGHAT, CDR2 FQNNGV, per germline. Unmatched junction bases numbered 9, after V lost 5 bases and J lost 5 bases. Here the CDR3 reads CASSMLTGGITEAFF. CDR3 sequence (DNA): TGTGCCAGCAGCATGTTAACAGGGGGCATTACTGAAGCTTTCTTT.

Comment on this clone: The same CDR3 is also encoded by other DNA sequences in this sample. Written as DNA, the CDR3 is TGTGCCAGCAGCCAAGTATCAGGAAACACTGAAGCTTTCTTT. This codes for CASSQVSGNTEAFF. The V call is TRBV3-1 (or the pseudogene TRBV3-2), the J call TRBJ1-1; unclear D gene. Trimming stripped 1 base from V and 2 bases from J, with 8 bases between. This CDR3 is 14 amino acids long. In germline, CDR1 is LGHDT, CDR2 YNNKEL (reference sequence).

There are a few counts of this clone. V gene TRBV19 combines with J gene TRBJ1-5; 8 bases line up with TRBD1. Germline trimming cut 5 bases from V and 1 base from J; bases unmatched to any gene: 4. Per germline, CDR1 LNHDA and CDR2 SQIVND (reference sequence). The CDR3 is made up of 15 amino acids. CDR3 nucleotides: TGTGCCAGTAGTCAGGGGGCGCAGAGCAATCAGCCCCAGCATTTT. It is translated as CASSQGAQSNQPQHF.